A selection of T cell receptor beta chains follows, all from one sample in a study of monozygotic twins with inflammatory bowel disease. TCRdb reprocessed the 5' RACE reads; each CDR3 protein has one entry and no DNA is given. The sample features about 300,000 distinct CDR3 sequences, with 5.6% in its top ten. The sample consisted of blood. The source of these receptors is a human donor with ulcerative colitis or Crohn's disease, or a healthy co-twin of an affected twin (not recorded which). CDR3s include the opening cysteine and the closing phenylalanine or tryptophan.

cdr3_aa j_call v_call
CASSLWPGELFF TRBJ2-2 TRBV28
CASSQDRQAGRDNSPLHF TRBJ1-6 TRBV4-3
CASSLVKGGTEAFF TRBJ1-1 TRBV18
CASQLGIGAGANVLTF TRBJ2-6 TRBV7-8
CASSYRRDTEAFF TRBJ1-1 TRBV2
CASSPDRPVEKLFF TRBJ1-4 TRBV12-3/TRBV12-4
CASSYARGGRLANTEAFF TRBJ1-1 TRBV11-2
CSVRTNNNEQFF TRBJ2-1 TRBV29-1
CASSIRGQGAGEQYF TRBJ2-7 TRBV28
CASTLATGEKYF TRBJ2-3 TRBV28
CASSYVRAQYF TRBJ2-5 TRBV7-2
CASSLTWDPKLFF TRBJ1-4 TRBV11-2
CAWIAGGLRETQYF TRBJ2-5 TRBV30
CSAPTSGMTGELFF TRBJ2-2 TRBV20-1
CASSSEIQPQHF TRBJ1-5 TRBV7-8
CATSRERQGRGKLFF TRBJ1-4 TRBV15
CASSILSVSSYEQYF TRBJ2-7 TRBV7-9
CASSMTGDGGYTF TRBJ1-2 TRBV18
CASSTPSGGSFTDTQYF TRBJ2-3 TRBV7-9
CSASMGTTNSPLHF TRBJ1-6 TRBV20-1
CASSYGTRLTTGELFF TRBJ2-2 TRBV6-5
CSARDPPPRGGEKLFF TRBJ1-4 TRBV20-1
CASSPAFGELFF TRBJ2-2 TRBV6-6
CSAVLGADTQYF TRBJ2-3 TRBV29-1